This TCR beta chain was recovered during a study of OX40 agonist ivuxolimab in advanced cancers. Across the study: Participants, around 80% male, averaged roughly 55 years of age, ranging from about 23 to 80. Study-level points and caveats: Averaged across samples, CD8+ T cells carried more expanded clones than CD4+ did.

Profiling relied on immunoSEQ multiplex PCR, and the TCRdb table lists in-frame clones only, not all of them. This table has under 65,000 clones, 91% appearing once. As concerns this clone: What it binds is not known.

Autoimmune disease history or systemic immunosuppression excluded patients. The study sampled blood at baseline, cycle 4 day 1, and cycle 7 day 1. The sequenced sample was CD4+ or CD8+ T cells sorted from blood, obtained in a trial of the OX40 agonist ivuxolimab. The TCR was taken from an adult with an advanced solid tumor such as melanoma, head and neck, liver or kidney cancer.

The CDR3 is CATKDGGAEAFF. As DNA, the CDR3 is TGTGCCACTAAAGACGGAGGGGCTGAAGCTTTCTTT. The chain uses TRBV19 and TRBJ1-1; perhaps TRBD1 as D (5 bases). CDR1 and CDR2 (germline): LNHDA, SQIVND (reference sequence). V was cut by 10 bases and J by 6 bases, with 15 bases left in between. This CDR3 contains 12 residues.